This T cell receptor (beta chain) originates from a study of OX40 agonist ivuxolimab in advanced cancers. Study background: Ivuxolimab, an agonistic anti-OX40 (CD134) antibody, was given to patients. At roughly 83% male, the cohort had a mean age of around 56 years, ranging from roughly 20 to 90. Earlier treatment with anti-PD-1, anti-PD-L1 or anti-CTLA-4 was permitted, and approximately 38% had received some.

Assay: immunoSEQ multiplex PCR; the TCRdb copy retains only in-frame clones and omits some. The sample consists of approximately 44,000 clones, around 86% of them appearing once. This CDR3 has 12 residues. The V gene lost 2 bases and the J gene lost 4 bases, with 7 bases spanning the gap. Germline CDR1 and CDR2: SGHKS and YYEKEE (reference sequence). The source was CD4+ or CD8+ T cells sorted from blood, collected in a trial of the OX40 agonist ivuxolimab. The sequence was obtained from an adult with an advanced solid tumor such as melanoma, head and neck, liver or kidney cancer. J is TRBJ2-7 and V is TRBV5-5; D is unclear. In DNA form, the CDR3 reads TGTGCCAGCAGCTTTTCTTGGTACGAGCAGTACTTC. It specifies CASSFSWYEQYF.